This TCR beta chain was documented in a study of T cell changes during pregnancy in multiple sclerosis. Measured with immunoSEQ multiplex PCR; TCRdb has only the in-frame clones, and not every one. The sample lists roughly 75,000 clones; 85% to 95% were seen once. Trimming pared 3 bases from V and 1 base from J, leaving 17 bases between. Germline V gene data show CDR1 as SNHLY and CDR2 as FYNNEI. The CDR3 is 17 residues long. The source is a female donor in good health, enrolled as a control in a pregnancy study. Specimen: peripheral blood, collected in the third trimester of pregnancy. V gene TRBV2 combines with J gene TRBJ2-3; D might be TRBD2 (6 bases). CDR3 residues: CASSDRAEGPRTDTQYF. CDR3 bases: TGTGCCAGCAGTGACCGCGCGGAGGGACCCCGCACAGATACGCAGTATTTT.